This TCR beta chain originates from a study of cytomegalovirus exposure and HLA in healthy donors. General observations from the study: Previously analyzed data showed that most TCR beta V segments were productive at a frequency of about 90% or about 30%.

V was pared by 5 bases and J by 6 bases, with 18 bases of the junction left unmatched. Germline CDR1 SGHDT, CDR2 YYEEEE. The CDR3 consists of 18 residues. Remarks on this clone: Antigen specificity is unknown.

The study ran its PCR with 60 Vbeta and 13 Jbeta primers. The assay was immunoSEQ multiplex PCR, and TCRdb's table has in-frame clones only and misses some. The table has more than 95,000 clones, 60% to 80% seen once. Material for sequencing was PBMCs. The source is a young man in good health and CMV-seronegative. This chain joins TRBV5-6 and TRBJ2-2, with 8 bases that match TRBD1. The CDR3 loop reads CASSFFGTTTQGAGELFF. The CDR3 coding sequence is TGTGCCAGCAGTTTCTTTGGAACAACCACACAGGGGGCCGGGGAGCTGTTTTTT.